One and the same sample provided the 5 T cell receptor beta chains below, sequenced in a study of shared clonotypes between healthy human individuals. Repertoires were generated with immunoSEQ multiplex PCR, while TCRdb's copy carries only in-frame clones and drops some. The profile shows around 2.5 million clones, roughly 93% of them singletons. The sample comprised naive CD4+ T cells from PBMCs. Described subset: CD45RA+ positively selected. Every receptor here comes from a man between 18 and 35 years old in good health. Some clones in this sample may be carry-over from other donors' samples.

The chain carries TRBV6-6 and TRBJ2-3; 11 positions agree with TRBD2. The CDR3 totals 16 residues. Germline-derived CDR1 and CDR2 are MNHNY and SVGAGI (reference sequence). The ends lost 5 bases at V and 3 bases at J; junction bases unmatched: 7. CDR3 nucleotides: TGTGCCAGCAGTGGAGGACTAGCGGGCCCTACAGATACGCAGTATTTT. It is translated as CASSGGLAGPTDTQYF.

The chain combines TRBV13 with TRBJ1-4; D may be TRBD1 (5 bases). Germline CDR1 and CDR2: PRHDT and FYEKMQ (reference sequence). The CDR3 covers 13 residues. V was trimmed by 2 bases and J by 8 bases, leaving 9 bases between them. The CDR3 DNA follows: TGTGCCAGCAGCTTAAGGGGTTTGGAAAAACTGTTTTTT. Its protein product is CASSLRGLEKLFF.

This chain joins TRBV6-5 and TRBJ1-2; the D is unclear. Per the germline V gene, CDR1 is MNHEY and CDR2 is SVGAGI. V lost 3 bases and J lost 2, with 7 bases in between. The CDR3 has 13 amino acids. This CDR3 is CASSYWSNYGYTF. The CDR3 region has the DNA TGTGCCAGCAGTTATTGGAGCAACTATGGCTACACCTTC.

This clone was seen a single time. The CDR3: CASSLLQGGGETQYF. The CDR3 coding sequence is TGTGCCAGCAGTCTCTTACAGGGAGGAGGCGAGACCCAGTACTTC. This chain joins TRBV27 and TRBJ2-5; D is possibly TRBD1 or TRBD2 (6 bases each). Trimming pared 5 bases from V and 5 bases from J, leaving 18 bases between. Germline V gene sequence: CDR1 MNHEY, CDR2 SMNVEV (reference sequence). The CDR3 is 15 amino acids.

The chain is built from TRBV7-2 and TRBJ1-2, with 10 bases lining up with TRBD1. CDR3 size: 13 residues. Germline loops: CDR1 SGHTA, CDR2 FQGNSA. Trimming took 8 bases from V and 7 from J; bases not matched to a gene: 7. The CDR3 is CASGRQGAFGYTF. The CDR3 DNA reads TGTGCCAGCGGGAGACAGGGGGCGTTTGGCTACACCTTC.